This note documents a single T cell receptor (beta chain) sequence. Not a single patient had been given any form of treatment at any point before undergoing thyroid surgery. This entry comes from a study of metastatic and nonmetastatic thyroid tumors. The V gene's germline CDR1 is SGHVS and CDR2 FQNEAQ. The length of the CDR3 is 15 residues. V lost 5 bases to trimming and J lost 1 base, with 14 bases between them. With MiXCR, TCRdb reprocessed the PCR reads. In the table there are 40,000 or so clones, roughly half of which are singletons. The sample consisted of tumor tissue. The J gene is TRBJ1-2, the V gene TRBV7-8; D possibly corresponds to TRBD1 (5 bases). This receptor was taken from a male donor with papillary thyroid cancer or a benign thyroid nodule (not recorded which). Some clones in this sample may be carry-over from other donors' samples. The CDR3 DNA sequence: TGTGCCAGCAGCGAAGGGGTAGGCCTTAACTATGGCTACACCTTC. Its translation is CASSEGVGLNYGYTF. Full variable domain (remainder filled in from reference TRBV7-8 and TRBJ1-2): GAGVSQSPRYKVAKRGQDVALRCDPISGHVSLFWYQQALGQGPEFLTYFQNEAQLDKSGLPSDRFFAERPEGSVSTLKIQRTQQEDSAVYLCASSEGVGLNYGYTFGSGTRLTVV.